Listed below are T cell receptor beta chains from one sample, sequenced in a study of blood T cell repertoires in COVID-19. Sequencing used immunoSEQ multiplex PCR; TCRdb keeps in-frame clones, though not all of them. Of under 80,000 clones in the sample, roughly 80% are singletons; the top ten hold approximately 5%. The sequencing input was peripheral blood. Receptors were obtained from a woman of 80 years or more with active or convalescent COVID-19. Each CDR3 is given with its conserved first and last residue. D genes are given only for firm matches. Size is stated for part of the rows, as once, few or many counts, or as a class when the clone is expanded.

d_call: TRBD1
j_call: TRBJ2-3
v_call: TRBV10-3
clone_size: -
cdr3_aa: CAISESLGRTGDTDTQYF
cdr3_nt: TGTGCCATCAGTGAGTCGTTAGGTAGGACAGGGGACACAGATACGCAGTATTTT

d_call: TRBD1
j_call: TRBJ1-4
v_call: TRBV7-2
clone_size: -
cdr3_aa: CASSGHRGPNEKLFF
cdr3_nt: TGTGCCAGCAGCGGACACAGGGGGCCTAATGAAAAACTGTTTTTT

d_call: -
j_call: TRBJ1-1
v_call: TRBV18
clone_size: once
cdr3_aa: CASSLLDSLNTEAFF
cdr3_nt: TGTGCCAGCTCACTCCTGGACAGCCTGAACACTGAAGCTTTCTTT

d_call: -
j_call: TRBJ2-7
v_call: TRBV28
clone_size: -
cdr3_aa: CASSLPQNKQYF
cdr3_nt: TGTGCCAGCAGTTTACCGCAGAATAAGCAGTACTTC

d_call: -
j_call: TRBJ2-1
v_call: TRBV21-1
clone_size: -
cdr3_aa: CASSNRRGTARNEQFF
cdr3_nt: TGTGCCAGCAGCAATCGGCGAGGGACTGCCCGGAATGAGCAGTTCTTC

d_call: -
j_call: TRBJ1-1
v_call: TRBV29-1
clone_size: once
cdr3_aa: CSVSTDLNTEAFF
cdr3_nt: TGCAGCGTTTCGACAGACTTGAACACTGAAGCTTTCTTT

d_call: -
j_call: TRBJ1-3
v_call: TRBV27
clone_size: -
cdr3_aa: CASSLPRESGNTIYF
cdr3_nt: TGTGCCAGCAGTTTACCGAGGGAATCTGGAAACACCATATATTTT

d_call: TRBD1
j_call: TRBJ2-1
v_call: TRBV6-5
clone_size: -
cdr3_aa: CASSYLTGADEQFF
cdr3_nt: TGTGCCAGCAGTTACCTAACAGGGGCGGATGAGCAGTTCTTC

d_call: -
j_call: TRBJ2-3
v_call: TRBV9
clone_size: -
cdr3_aa: CASSVVGAGRADTQYF
cdr3_nt: TGTGCCAGCAGCGTAGTCGGCGCGGGCCGGGCAGATACGCAGTATTTT

d_call: -
j_call: TRBJ2-1
v_call: TRBV4-1
clone_size: -
cdr3_aa: CASSLRKDWERSSYNEQFF
cdr3_nt: TGCGCCAGCAGCCTCCGGAAGGACTGGGAGAGAAGCTCCTACAATGAGCAGTTCTTC

d_call: TRBD1
j_call: TRBJ2-6
v_call: TRBV7-9
clone_size: -
cdr3_aa: CASSAGQGGSAGANVLTF
cdr3_nt: TGTGCCAGCAGCGCGGGACAGGGGGGCTCTGCTGGGGCCAACGTCCTGACTTTC

d_call: -
j_call: TRBJ2-1
v_call: TRBV10-1
clone_size: -
cdr3_aa: CASSERTALGGEQFF
cdr3_nt: TGCGCCAGCAGTGAACGGACAGCCTTAGGCGGTGAGCAGTTCTTC

d_call: -
j_call: TRBJ2-5
v_call: TRBV4-1
clone_size: -
cdr3_aa: CASARFTPRETQYF
cdr3_nt: TGCGCCAGCGCTAGATTCACCCCAAGAGAGACCCAGTACTTC

d_call: -
j_call: TRBJ2-5
v_call: TRBV7-2
clone_size: once
cdr3_aa: CASSRPTGKETQYF
cdr3_nt: TGTGCCAGCAGCCGCCCGACGGGGAAAGAGACCCAGTACTTC

d_call: -
j_call: TRBJ2-1
v_call: TRBV19
clone_size: -
cdr3_aa: CASSPRPRPSSYNEQFF
cdr3_nt: TGTGCCAGTAGTCCCCGCCCGAGGCCAAGCTCCTACAATGAGCAGTTCTTC

d_call: -
j_call: TRBJ1-2
v_call: TRBV12-3/TRBV12-4
clone_size: -
cdr3_aa: CASSTGRRGYTF
cdr3_nt: TGTGCCAGCAGCACAGGTCGGCGCGGCTACACCTTC

d_call: -
j_call: TRBJ2-5
v_call: TRBV27
clone_size: -
cdr3_aa: CASSRETPFEQETQYF
cdr3_nt: TGTGCCAGCAGTCGGGAGACACCTTTTGAACAAGAGACCCAGTACTTC

d_call: -
j_call: TRBJ2-3
v_call: TRBV2
clone_size: -
cdr3_aa: CASSDGGTDTQYF
cdr3_nt: TGTGCCAGCAGTGACGGAGGCACAGATACGCAGTATTTT

d_call: -
j_call: TRBJ2-3
v_call: TRBV7-9
clone_size: -
cdr3_aa: CASSLARWTSTDTQYF
cdr3_nt: TGTGCCAGCAGCTTAGCACGCTGGACTAGCACAGATACGCAGTATTTT

d_call: -
j_call: TRBJ2-7
v_call: TRBV19
clone_size: once
cdr3_aa: CARDSSYEQYF
cdr3_nt: TGTGCCAGGGACAGCTCCTACGAGCAGTACTTC

d_call: TRBD1
j_call: TRBJ2-7
v_call: TRBV5-1
clone_size: -
cdr3_aa: CASSPSGQAGYEQYF
cdr3_nt: TGCGCCAGCAGCCCGTCAGGACAGGCGGGCTACGAGCAGTACTTC

d_call: TRBD1
j_call: TRBJ1-6
v_call: TRBV28
clone_size: -
cdr3_aa: CASSPRGQGFGSPLHF
cdr3_nt: TGTGCCAGCAGTCCAAGGGGACAGGGGTTCGGTTCACCCCTCCACTTT

d_call: TRBD1
j_call: TRBJ1-2
v_call: TRBV7-8
clone_size: -
cdr3_aa: CASSLTGGWLYGYTF
cdr3_nt: TGTGCCAGCAGCCTGACAGGGGGTTGGTTGTATGGCTACACCTTC

d_call: TRBD1
j_call: TRBJ1-3
v_call: TRBV7-9
clone_size: -
cdr3_aa: CASGRTGDSGNTIYF
cdr3_nt: TGTGCCAGCGGACGGACAGGCGACTCTGGAAACACCATATATTTT

d_call: TRBD2
j_call: TRBJ2-2
v_call: TRBV7-9
clone_size: -
cdr3_aa: CASSTTSATNTGELFF
cdr3_nt: TGTGCCAGCAGCACAACTAGCGCAACGAACACCGGGGAGCTGTTTTTT